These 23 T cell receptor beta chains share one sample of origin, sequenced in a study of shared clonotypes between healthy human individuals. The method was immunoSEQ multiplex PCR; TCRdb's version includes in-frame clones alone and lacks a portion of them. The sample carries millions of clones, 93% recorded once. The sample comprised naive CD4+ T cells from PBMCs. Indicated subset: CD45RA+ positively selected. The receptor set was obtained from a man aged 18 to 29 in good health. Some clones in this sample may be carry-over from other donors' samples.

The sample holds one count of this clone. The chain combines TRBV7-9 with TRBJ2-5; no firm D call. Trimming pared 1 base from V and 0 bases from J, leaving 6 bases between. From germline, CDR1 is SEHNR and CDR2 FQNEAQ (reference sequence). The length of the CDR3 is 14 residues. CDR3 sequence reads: CASSLGSYQETQYF. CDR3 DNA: TGTGCCAGCAGCTTAGGCAGTTACCAAGAGACCCAGTACTTC. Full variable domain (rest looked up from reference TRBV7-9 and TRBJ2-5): DTGVSQNPRHKITKRGQNVTFRCDPISEHNRLYWYRQTLGQGPEFLTYFQNEAQLEKSRLLSDRFSAERPKGSFSTLEIQRTEQGDSAMYLCASSLGSYQETQYFGPGTRLLVL.

The CDR3 DNA sequence: TGTGCCTGGAGTCAGGGAAACACCATATATTTT. This encodes CAWSQGNTIYF. The V gene is TRBV30, the J gene TRBJ1-3, with no clear D. Trimming pared 2 bases from V and 4 bases from J, leaving 3 bases between. The CDR3 sequence is 11 residues long. The V gene's germline CDR1 is GTSNPN and CDR2 SVGIG (reference sequence).

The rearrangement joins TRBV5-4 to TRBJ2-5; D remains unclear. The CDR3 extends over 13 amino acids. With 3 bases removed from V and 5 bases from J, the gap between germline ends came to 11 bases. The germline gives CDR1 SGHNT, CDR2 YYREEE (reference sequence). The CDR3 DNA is TGTGCCAGCAGCTCCCGGGCGGCTGAGACCCAGTACTTC. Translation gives CASSSRAAETQYF.

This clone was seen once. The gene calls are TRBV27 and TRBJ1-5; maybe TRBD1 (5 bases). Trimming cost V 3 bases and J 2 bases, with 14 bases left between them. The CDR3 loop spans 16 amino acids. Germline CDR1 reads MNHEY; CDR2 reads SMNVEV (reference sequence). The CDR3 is CASSLPGEVCNQPQHF. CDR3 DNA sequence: TGTGCCAGCAGTTTGCCGGGGGAAGTATGCAATCAGCCCCAGCATTTT.

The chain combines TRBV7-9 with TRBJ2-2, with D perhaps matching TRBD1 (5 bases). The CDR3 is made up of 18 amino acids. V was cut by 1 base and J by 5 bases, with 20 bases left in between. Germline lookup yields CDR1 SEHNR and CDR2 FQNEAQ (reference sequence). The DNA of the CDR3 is TGTGCCAGCAGCTTAGGTGCGTCTGCCCAGGGCCAAACCGGGGAGCTGTTTTTT. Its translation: CASSLGASAQGQTGELFF.

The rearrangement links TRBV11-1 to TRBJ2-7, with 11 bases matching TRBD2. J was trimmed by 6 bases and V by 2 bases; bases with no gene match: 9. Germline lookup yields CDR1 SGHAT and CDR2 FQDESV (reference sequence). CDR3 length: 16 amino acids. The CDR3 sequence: CASSLLGLAEGGEQYF. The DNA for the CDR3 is TGTGCCAGCAGCTTATTGGGACTAGCGGAGGGGGGCGAGCAGTACTTC.

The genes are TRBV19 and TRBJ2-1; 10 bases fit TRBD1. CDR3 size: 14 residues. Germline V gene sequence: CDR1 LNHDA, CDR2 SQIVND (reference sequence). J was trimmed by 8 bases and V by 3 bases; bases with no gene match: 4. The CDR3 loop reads CASSIRDRGDEQFF. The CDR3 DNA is TGTGCCAGTAGTATCAGGGACAGGGGAGATGAGCAGTTCTTC.

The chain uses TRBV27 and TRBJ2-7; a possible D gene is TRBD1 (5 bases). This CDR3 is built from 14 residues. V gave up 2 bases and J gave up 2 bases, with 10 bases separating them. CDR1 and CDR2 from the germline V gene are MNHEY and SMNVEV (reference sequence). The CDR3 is CASSLRGGTYEQYF. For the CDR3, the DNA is TGTGCCAGCAGTTTAAGGGGCGGAACCTACGAGCAGTACTTC.

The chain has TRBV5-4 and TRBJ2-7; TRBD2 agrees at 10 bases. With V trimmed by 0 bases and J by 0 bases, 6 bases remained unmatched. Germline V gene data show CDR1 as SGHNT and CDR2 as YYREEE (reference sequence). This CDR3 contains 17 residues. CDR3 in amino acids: CASSLAAGGPNSYEQYF. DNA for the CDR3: TGTGCCAGCAGCTTGGCAGCGGGAGGGCCAAACTCCTACGAGCAGTACTTC.

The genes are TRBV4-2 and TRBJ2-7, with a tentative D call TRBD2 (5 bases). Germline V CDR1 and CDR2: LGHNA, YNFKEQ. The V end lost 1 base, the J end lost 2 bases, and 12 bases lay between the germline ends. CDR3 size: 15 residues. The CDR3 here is CASSQVGESAYEQYF. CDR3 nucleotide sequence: TGTGCCAGCAGCCAAGTCGGGGAATCGGCCTACGAGCAGTACTTC.

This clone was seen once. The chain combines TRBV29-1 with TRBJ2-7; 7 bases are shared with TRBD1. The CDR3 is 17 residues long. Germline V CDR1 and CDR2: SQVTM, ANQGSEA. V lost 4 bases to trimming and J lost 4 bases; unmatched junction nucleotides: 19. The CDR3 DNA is TGCAGCGTTGCCAATCGGTTTGGGGTGACAGGGAAGTACGAGCAGTACTTC. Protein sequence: CSVANRFGVTGKYEQYF.

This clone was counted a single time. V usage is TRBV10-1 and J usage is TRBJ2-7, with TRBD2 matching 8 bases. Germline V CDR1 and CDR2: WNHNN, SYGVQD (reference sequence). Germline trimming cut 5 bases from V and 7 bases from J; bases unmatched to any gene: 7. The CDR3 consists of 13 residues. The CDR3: CASSTGGTEEQYF. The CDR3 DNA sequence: TGCGCCAGCAGTACGGGAGGGACTGAGGAGCAGTACTTC.

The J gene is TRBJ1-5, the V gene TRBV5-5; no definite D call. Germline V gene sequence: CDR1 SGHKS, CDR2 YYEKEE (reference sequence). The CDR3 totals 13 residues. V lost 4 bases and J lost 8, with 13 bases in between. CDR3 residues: CASSMTVREPQHF. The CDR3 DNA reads TGTGCCAGCAGCATGACCGTTAGAGAGCCCCAGCATTTT.

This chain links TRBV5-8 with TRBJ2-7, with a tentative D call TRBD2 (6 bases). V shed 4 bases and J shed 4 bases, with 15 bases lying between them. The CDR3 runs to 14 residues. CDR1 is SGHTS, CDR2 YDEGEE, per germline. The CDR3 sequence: CASSRAGRGYEQYF. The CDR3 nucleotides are TGTGCCAGCAGCCGGGCGGGGCGAGGGTACGAGCAGTACTTC.

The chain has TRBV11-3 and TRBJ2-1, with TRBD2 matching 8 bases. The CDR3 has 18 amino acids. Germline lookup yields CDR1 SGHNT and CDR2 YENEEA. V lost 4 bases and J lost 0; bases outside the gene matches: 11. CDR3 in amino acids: CASSSSSGSSPSYNEQFF. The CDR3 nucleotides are TGTGCCAGCAGCTCGTCTAGCGGGTCGTCCCCCTCCTACAATGAGCAGTTCTTC.

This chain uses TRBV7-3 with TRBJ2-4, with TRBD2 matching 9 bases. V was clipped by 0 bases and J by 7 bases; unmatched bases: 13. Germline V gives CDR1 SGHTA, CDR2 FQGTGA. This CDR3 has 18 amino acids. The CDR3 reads CASSLTLGSSGSDNIQYF. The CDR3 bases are TGTGCCAGCAGCTTAACTCTTGGGAGTAGCGGGAGTGATAACATTCAGTACTTC.

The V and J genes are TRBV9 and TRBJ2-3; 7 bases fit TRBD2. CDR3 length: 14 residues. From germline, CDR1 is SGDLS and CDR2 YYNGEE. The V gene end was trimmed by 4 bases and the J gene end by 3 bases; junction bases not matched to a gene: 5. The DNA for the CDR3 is TGTGCCAGCAGCCCAAGGACTAGGACAGATACGCAGTATTTT. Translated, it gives CASSPRTRTDTQYF.

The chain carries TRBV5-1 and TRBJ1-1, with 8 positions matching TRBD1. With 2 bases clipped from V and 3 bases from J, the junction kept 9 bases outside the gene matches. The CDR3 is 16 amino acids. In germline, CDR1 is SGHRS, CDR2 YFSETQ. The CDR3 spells CASSFRQGARDTEAFF. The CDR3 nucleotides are TGCGCCAGCAGCTTCAGGCAGGGGGCGCGGGACACTGAAGCTTTCTTT.

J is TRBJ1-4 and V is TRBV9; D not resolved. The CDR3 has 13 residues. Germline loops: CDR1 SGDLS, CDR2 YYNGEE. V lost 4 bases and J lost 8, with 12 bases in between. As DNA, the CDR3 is TGTGCCAGCAGCTATGGAAGCTGGGAAAAACTGTTTTTT. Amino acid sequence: CASSYGSWEKLFF.

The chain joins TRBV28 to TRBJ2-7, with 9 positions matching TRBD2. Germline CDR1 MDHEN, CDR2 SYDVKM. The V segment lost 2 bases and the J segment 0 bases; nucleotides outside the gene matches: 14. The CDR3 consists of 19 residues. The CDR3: CASSLTREGHQTSSYEQYF. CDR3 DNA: TGTGCCAGCAGTTTAACGCGGGAGGGCCATCAAACCAGCTCCTACGAGCAGTACTTC.

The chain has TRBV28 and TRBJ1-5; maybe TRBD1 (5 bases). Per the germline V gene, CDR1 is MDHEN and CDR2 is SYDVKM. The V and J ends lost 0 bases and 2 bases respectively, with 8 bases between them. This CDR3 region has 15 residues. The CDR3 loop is CASSLWEGGNQPQHF. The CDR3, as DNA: TGTGCCAGCAGTTTATGGGAAGGGGGCAATCAGCCCCAGCATTTT.

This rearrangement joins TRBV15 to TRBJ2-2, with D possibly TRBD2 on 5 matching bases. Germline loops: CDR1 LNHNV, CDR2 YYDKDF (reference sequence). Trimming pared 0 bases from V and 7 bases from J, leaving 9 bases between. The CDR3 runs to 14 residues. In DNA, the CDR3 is TGTGCCACCAGCAGAGACCTGAGGGACGGGGAGCTGTTTTTT. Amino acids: CATSRDLRDGELFF. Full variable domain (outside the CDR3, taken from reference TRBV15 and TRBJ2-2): DAMVIQNPRYQVTQFGKPVTLSCSQTLNHNVMYWYQQKSSQAPKLLFHYYDKDFNNEADTPDNFQSRRPNTSFCFLDIRSPGLGDTAMYLCATSRDLRDGELFFGEGSRLTVL.

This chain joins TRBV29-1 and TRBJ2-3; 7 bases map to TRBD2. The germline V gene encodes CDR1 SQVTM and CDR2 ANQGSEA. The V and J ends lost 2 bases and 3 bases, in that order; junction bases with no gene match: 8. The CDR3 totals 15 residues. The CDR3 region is CSVERFGGSTDTQYF. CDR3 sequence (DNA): TGCAGCGTTGAACGCTTTGGCGGGAGTACAGATACGCAGTATTTT.